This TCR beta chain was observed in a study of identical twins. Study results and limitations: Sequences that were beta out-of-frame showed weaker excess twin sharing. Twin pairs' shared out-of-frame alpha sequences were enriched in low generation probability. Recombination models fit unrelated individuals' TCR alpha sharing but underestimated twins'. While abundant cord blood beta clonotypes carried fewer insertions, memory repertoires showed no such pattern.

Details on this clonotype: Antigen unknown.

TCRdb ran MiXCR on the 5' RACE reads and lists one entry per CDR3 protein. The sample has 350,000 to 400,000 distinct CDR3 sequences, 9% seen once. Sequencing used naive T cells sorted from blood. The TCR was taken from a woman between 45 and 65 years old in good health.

CDR3 sequence (DNA): TGTGCCAGCAGGATAGGGGGCGCGGACTATGGCTACACCTTC. Translation gives CASRIGGADYGYTF. The genes are TRBV27 and TRBJ1-2; 7 bases agree with TRBD1. From germline, CDR1 is MNHEY and CDR2 SMNVEV (reference sequence). The CDR3 runs 14 residues. V shed 6 bases and J 3 bases; nucleotides not matched to a gene: 7.